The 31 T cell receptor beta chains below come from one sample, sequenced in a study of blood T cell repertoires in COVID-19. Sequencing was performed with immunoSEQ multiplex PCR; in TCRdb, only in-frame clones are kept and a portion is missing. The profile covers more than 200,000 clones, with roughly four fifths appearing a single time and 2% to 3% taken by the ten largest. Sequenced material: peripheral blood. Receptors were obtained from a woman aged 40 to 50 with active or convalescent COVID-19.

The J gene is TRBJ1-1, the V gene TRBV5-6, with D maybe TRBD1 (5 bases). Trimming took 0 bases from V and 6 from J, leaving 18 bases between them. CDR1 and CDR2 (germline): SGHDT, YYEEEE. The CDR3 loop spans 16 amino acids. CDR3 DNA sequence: TGTGCCAGCAGCTTGGGAGTGTTCCAGGGAAGTGCTGAAGCTTTCTTT. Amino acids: CASSLGVFQGSAEAFF.

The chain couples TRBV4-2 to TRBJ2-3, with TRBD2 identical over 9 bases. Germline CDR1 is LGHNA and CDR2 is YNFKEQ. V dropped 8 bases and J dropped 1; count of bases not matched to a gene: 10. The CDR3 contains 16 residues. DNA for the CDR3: TGTGCCAGCCGCGGGAGGGCGGGCCTCGGCACAGATACGCAGTATTTT. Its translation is CASRGRAGLGTDTQYF.

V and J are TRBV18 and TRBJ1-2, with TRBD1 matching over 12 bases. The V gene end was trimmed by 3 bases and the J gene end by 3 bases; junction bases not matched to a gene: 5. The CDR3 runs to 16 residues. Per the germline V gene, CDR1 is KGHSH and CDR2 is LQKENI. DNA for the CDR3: TGTGCCAGCTCACCCTCGGGGACAGGGGGCGACTATGGCTACACCTTC. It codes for CASSPSGTGGDYGYTF.

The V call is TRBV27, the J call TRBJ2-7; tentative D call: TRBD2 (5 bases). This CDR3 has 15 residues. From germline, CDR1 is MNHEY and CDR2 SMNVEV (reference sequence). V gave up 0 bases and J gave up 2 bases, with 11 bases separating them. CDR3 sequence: CASSLSLAPTYEQYF. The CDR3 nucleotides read TGTGCCAGCAGTTTATCTCTAGCTCCCACCTACGAGCAGTACTTC.

This CDR3 is CASSQTSGRGNEQFF. The DNA for the CDR3 is TGTGCCAGCAGCCAGACTAGCGGGAGGGGCAATGAGCAGTTCTTC. The V and J genes are TRBV5-5 and TRBJ2-1, with 14 nucleotides matching TRBD2. This CDR3 is built from 15 residues. CDR1 is SGHKS, CDR2 YYEKEE, per germline (reference sequence). After removal of 4 bases from V and 6 bases from J, the junction contained 3 bases not matched to a gene.

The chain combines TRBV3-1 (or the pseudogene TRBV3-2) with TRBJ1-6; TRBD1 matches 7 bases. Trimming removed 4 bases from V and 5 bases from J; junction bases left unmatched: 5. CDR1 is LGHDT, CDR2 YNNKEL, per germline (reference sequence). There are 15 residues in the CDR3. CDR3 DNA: TGTGCCAGCAGCCTCGGGACAGTCAATAATTCACCCCTCCACTTT. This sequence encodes CASSLGTVNNSPLHF.

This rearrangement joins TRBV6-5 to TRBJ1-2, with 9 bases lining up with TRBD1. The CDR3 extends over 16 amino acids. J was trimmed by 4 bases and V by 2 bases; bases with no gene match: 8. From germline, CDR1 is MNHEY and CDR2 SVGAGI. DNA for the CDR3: TGTGCCAGCAGTTACGTCCCGGGACAGGGCGGCTATGGCTACACCTTC. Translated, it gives CASSYVPGQGGYGYTF.

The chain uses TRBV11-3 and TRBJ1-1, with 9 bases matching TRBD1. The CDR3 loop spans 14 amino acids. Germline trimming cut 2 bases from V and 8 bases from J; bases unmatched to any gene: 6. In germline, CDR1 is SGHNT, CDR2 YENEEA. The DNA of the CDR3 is TGTGCCAGCAGCTTATCCCGACAGGGGGGGGAAGCTTTCTTT. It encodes CASSLSRQGGEAFF. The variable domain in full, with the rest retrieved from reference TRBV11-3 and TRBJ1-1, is EAGVVQSPRYKIIEKKQPVAFWCNPISGHNTLYWYLQNLGQGPELLIRYENEEAVDDSQLPKDRFSAERLKGVDSTLKIQPAELGDSAVYLCASSLSRQGGEAFFGQGTRLTVV.

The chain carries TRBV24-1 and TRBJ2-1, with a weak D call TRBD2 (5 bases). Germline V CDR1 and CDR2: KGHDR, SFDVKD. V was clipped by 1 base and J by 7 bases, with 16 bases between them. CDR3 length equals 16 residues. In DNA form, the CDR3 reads TGTGCCACCAGTGATTTTACCACAAGCGGATTGAATGAGCAGTTCTTC. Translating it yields CATSDFTTSGLNEQFF.

CDR3 sequence reads: CASLAGGPDNEQFF. CDR3 bases: TGCGCCAGCTTAGCGGGAGGGCCGGACAATGAGCAGTTCTTC. V gene TRBV5-1 combines with J gene TRBJ2-1; 11 bases match TRBD2. The V gene end was trimmed by 7 bases and the J gene end by 5 bases; junction bases not matched to a gene: 5. The CDR3 totals 14 residues. The germline CDR1 and CDR2 sequences are SGHRS and YFSETQ.

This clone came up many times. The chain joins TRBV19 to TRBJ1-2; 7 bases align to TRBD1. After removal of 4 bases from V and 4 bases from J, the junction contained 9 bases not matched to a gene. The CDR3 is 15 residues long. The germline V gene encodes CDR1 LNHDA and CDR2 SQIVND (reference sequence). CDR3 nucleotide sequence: TGTGCCAGTAGTACCCGGGACAGCCGTTTCTATGGCTACACCTTC. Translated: CASSTRDSRFYGYTF.

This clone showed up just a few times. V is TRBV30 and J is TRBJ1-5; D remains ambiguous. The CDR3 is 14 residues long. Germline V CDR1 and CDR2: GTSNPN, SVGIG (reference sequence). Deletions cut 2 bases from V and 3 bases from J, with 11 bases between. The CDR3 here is CAWSPNSYNQPQHF. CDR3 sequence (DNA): TGTGCCTGGAGTCCTAACAGCTACAATCAGCCCCAGCATTTT. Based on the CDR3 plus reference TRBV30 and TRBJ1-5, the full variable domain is SQTIHQWPATLVQPVGSPLSLECTVEGTSNPNLYWYRQAAGRGLQLLFYSVGIGQISSEVPQNLSASRPQDRQFILSSKKLLLSDSGFYLCAWSPNSYNQPQHFGDGTRLSIL.

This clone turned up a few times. The CDR3 loop is CASRQNRLRGLSYEQYF. The CDR3 nucleotides are TGTGCCAGCAGACAAAACCGCCTTAGGGGCCTCTCCTACGAGCAGTACTTC. The genes are TRBV28 and TRBJ2-7, with a weak D call TRBD1 (5 bases). Germline V CDR1 and CDR2: MDHEN, SYDVKM. This CDR3 contains 17 residues. V was cut by 6 bases and J by 0 bases, with 21 bases left in between.

CDR3 residues: CARRLAGAYNEQFF. In DNA, the CDR3 is TGCGCCAGAAGACTAGCGGGGGCCTACAATGAGCAGTTCTTC. The chain links TRBV10-1 to TRBJ2-1; TRBD2 matches at 12 bases. V shed 9 bases, J shed 2 bases, and the junction held 2 bases outside the gene matches. The germline V gene encodes CDR1 WNHNN and CDR2 SYGVQD (reference sequence). The CDR3 consists of 14 residues.

CDR3 DNA: TGTGCCAGCAGCTCAAGACAGGGTGAAGCTTTCTTT. Residues: CASSSRQGEAFF. The chain couples TRBV5-4 to TRBJ1-1; the match to TRBD1 covers 7 bases. The V gene's germline CDR1 is SGHNT and CDR2 YYREEE (reference sequence). After removal of 3 bases from V and 7 bases from J, the junction contained 3 bases not matched to a gene. This CDR3 is built from 12 residues.

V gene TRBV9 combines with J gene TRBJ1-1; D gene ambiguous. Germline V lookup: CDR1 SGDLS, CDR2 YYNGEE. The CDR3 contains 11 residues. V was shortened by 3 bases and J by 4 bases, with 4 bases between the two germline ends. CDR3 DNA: TGTGCCAGCAGCGCGGGCACTGAAGCTTTCTTT. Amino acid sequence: CASSAGTEAFF.

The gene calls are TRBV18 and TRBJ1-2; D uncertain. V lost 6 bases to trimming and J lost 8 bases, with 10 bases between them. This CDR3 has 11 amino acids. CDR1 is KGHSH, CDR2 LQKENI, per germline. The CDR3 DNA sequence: TGTGCCAGCTCTCTCGGGGAGGGCTACACCTTC. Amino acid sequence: CASSLGEGYTF.

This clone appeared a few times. CDR3 residues: CASRVAGASYEQYF. The CDR3, as DNA: TGTGCCAGCAGGGTAGCGGGGGCTTCCTACGAGCAGTACTTC. This rearrangement joins TRBV2 to TRBJ2-7, with 9 bases fitting TRBD2. Germline CDR1 is SNHLY and CDR2 is FYNNEI. This CDR3 comprises 14 residues. J gave up 1 base and V 6 bases, and 4 bases lay outside the gene matches.

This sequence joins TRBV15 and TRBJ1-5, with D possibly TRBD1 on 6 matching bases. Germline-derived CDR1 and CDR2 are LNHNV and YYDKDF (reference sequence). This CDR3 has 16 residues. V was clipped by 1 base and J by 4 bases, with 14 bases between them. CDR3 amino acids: CATSRASGARNQPQHF. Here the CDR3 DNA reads TGTGCCACCAGCAGAGCTTCAGGGGCTCGAAATCAGCCCCAGCATTTT.

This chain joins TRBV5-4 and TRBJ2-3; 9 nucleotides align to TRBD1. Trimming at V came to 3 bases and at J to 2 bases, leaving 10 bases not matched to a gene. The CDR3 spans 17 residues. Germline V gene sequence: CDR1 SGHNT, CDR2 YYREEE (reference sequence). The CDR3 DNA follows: TGTGCCAGCAGCTCCCTATCCGGGACAGGGTTCACAGATACGCAGTATTTT. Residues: CASSSLSGTGFTDTQYF.

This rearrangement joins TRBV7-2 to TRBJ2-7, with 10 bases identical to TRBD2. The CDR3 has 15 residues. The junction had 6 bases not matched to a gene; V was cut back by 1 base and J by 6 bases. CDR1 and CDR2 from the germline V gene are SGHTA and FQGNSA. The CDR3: CASSLVPSGGAEQYF. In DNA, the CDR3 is TGTGCCAGCAGCTTAGTGCCCAGCGGGGGGGCCGAGCAGTACTTC.

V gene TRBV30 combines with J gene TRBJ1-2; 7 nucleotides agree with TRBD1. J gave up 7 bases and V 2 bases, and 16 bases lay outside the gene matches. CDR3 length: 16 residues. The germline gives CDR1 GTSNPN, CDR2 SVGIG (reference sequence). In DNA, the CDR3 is TGTGCCTGGAGTTACCCTGCCCTGGGACAGTCCGGTGGCTACACCTTC. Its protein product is CAWSYPALGQSGGYTF.

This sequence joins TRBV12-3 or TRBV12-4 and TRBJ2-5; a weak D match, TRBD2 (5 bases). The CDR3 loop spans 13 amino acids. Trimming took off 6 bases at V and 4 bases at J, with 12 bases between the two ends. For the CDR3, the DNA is TGTGCCAGCAGCGAACCCGGAGGAGAGACCCAGTACTTC. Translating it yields CASSEPGGETQYF.

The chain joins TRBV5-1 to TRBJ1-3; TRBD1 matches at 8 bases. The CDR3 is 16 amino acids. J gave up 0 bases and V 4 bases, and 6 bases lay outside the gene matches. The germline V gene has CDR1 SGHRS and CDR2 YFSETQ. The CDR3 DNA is TGCGCCAGCAGCCAGGGGACAGGTTCCTCTGGAAACACCATATATTTT. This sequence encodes CASSQGTGSSGNTIYF.

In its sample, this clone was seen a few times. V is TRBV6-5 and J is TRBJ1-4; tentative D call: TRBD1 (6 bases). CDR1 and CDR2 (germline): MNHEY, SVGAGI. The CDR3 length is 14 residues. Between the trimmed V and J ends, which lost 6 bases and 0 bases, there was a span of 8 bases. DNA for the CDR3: TGTGCCAGCAGGGGGGCCGCAACTAATGAAAAACTGTTTTTT. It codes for CASRGAATNEKLFF.

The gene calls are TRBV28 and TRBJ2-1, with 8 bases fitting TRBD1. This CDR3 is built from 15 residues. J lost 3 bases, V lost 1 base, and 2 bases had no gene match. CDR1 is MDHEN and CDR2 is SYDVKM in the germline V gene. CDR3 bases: TGTGCCAGCAGTTTATCGGACAGGGACTACAATGAGCAGTTCTTC. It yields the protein CASSLSDRDYNEQFF. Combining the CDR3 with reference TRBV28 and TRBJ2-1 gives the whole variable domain DVKVTQSSRYLVKRTGEKVFLECVQDMDHENMFWYRQDPGLGLRLIYFSYDVKMKEKGDIPEGYSVSREKKERFSLILESASTNQTSMYLCASSLSDRDYNEQFFGPGTRLTVL.

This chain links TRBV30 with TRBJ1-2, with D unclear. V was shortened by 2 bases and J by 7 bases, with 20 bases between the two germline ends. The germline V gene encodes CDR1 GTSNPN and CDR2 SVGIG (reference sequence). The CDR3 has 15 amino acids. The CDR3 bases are TGTGCCTGGAGTCCCCTGACGGGATCCGGGCTTGGCTACACCTTC. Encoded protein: CAWSPLTGSGLGYTF. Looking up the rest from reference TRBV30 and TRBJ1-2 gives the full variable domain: SQTIHQWPATLVQPVGSPLSLECTVEGTSNPNLYWYRQAAGRGLQLLFYSVGIGQISSEVPQNLSASRPQDRQFILSSKKLLLSDSGFYLCAWSPLTGSGLGYTFGSGTRLTVV.

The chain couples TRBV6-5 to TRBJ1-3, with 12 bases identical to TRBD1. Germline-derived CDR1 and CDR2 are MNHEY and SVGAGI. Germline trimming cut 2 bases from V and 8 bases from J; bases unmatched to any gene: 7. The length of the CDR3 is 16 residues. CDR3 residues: CASSYGTGGSGDTIYF. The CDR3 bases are TGTGCCAGCAGTTACGGGACAGGGGGCTCAGGCGACACCATATATTTT.

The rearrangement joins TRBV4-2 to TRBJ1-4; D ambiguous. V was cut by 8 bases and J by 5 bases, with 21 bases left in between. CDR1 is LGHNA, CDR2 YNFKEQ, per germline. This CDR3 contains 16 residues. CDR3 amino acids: CASVPSLFGENEKLFF. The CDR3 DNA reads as TGTGCCAGCGTCCCTTCCCTTTTCGGTGAAAATGAAAAACTGTTTTTT.

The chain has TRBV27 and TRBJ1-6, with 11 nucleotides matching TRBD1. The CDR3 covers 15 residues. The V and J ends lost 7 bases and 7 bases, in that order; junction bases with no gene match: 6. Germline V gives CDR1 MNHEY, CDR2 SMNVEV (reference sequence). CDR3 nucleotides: TGTGCCAGCAACTCCGGGACAGGGGGGAATTCACCCCTCCACTTT. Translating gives CASNSGTGGNSPLHF.

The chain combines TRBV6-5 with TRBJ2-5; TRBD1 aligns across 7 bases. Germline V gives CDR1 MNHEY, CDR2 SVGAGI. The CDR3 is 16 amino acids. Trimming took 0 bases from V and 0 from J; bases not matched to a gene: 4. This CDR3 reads CASSYSGTVYQETQYF. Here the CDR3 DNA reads TGTGCCAGCAGTTACTCGGGGACAGTGTACCAAGAGACCCAGTACTTC.